The rows below give T cell receptor beta chains drawn from one sample of a study of blood T cells in healthy people across ages. Each CDR3 protein is one row after TCRdb ran MiXCR on the 5' RACE reads. The sample holds more than 750,000 distinct CDR3 sequences, about 27% seen once. Another study also made use of these data, one on T cells of mothers and their children.

Input material: blood. Receptor source: a woman aged 40 to 50 in good health. Both conserved end residues are part of each CDR3. The D gene is left open where the match is weak. Expanded clones get a size class; other rows say once, few or many, or leave the size out.

D gene: TRBD1
clone size: many
V gene: TRBV20-1
J gene: TRBJ2-7
CDR3 protein: CSATPDRGRNEQYF
CDR3 DNA: TGCAGTGCTACTCCCGACAGGGGGAGAAACGAGCAGTACTTC

D gene: .
clone size: many
V gene: TRBV5-1
J gene: TRBJ2-3
CDR3 protein: CASSLGEPSTDTQYF
CDR3 DNA: TGCGCCAGCAGCTTGGGAGAGCCTAGCACAGATACGCAGTATTTT

D gene: TRBD2
clone size: few
V gene: TRBV5-1
J gene: TRBJ2-5
CDR3 protein: CASSLARTSGTQETQYF
CDR3 DNA: TGCGCCAGCAGCTTGGCGCGGACTAGCGGGACCCAAGAGACCCAGTACTTC

D gene: TRBD2
clone size: many
V gene: TRBV5-4
J gene: TRBJ2-5
CDR3 protein: CASSGSGGYETQYF
CDR3 DNA: TGTGCCAGCAGCGGTAGCGGGGGTTATGAGACCCAGTACTTC

D gene: .
clone size: .
V gene: TRBV4-3
J gene: TRBJ2-7
CDR3 protein: CASSQTPGHYEQYF
CDR3 DNA: TGCGCCAGCAGCCAAACACCGGGGCACTACGAGCAGTACTTC

D gene: TRBD2
clone size: .
V gene: TRBV6-5
J gene: TRBJ2-3
CDR3 protein: CASSYSGLAGGFTDTQYF
CDR3 DNA: TGTGCCAGCAGTTACTCTGGACTAGCGGGAGGCTTCACAGATACGCAGTATTTT

D gene: .
clone size: .
V gene: TRBV10-3
J gene: TRBJ1-2
CDR3 protein: CAISENSYGYTF
CDR3 DNA: TGTGCCATCAGTGAGAACTCCTATGGCTACACCTTC

D gene: TRBD1
clone size: few
V gene: TRBV20-1
J gene: TRBJ1-6
CDR3 protein: CSARGSTGANNSPLHF
CDR3 DNA: TGCAGTGCTAGAGGTTCGACAGGGGCTAATAATTCACCCCTCCACTTT

D gene: TRBD1
clone size: .
V gene: TRBV24-1
J gene: TRBJ2-2
CDR3 protein: CATSGQGNTGELFF
CDR3 DNA: TGTGCCACCTCGGGACAGGGGAACACCGGGGAGCTGTTTTTT

D gene: .
clone size: many
V gene: TRBV6-6
J gene: TRBJ2-1
CDR3 protein: CASSVAGAPSNEQFF
CDR3 DNA: TGTGCCAGCAGCGTCGCGGGGGCCCCCTCCAATGAGCAGTTCTTC

D gene: .
clone size: .
V gene: TRBV6-5
J gene: TRBJ1-4
CDR3 protein: CASSYRGPNEKLFF
CDR3 DNA: TGTGCCAGCAGTTACCGGGGCCCTAATGAAAAACTGTTTTTT

D gene: .
clone size: .
V gene: TRBV6-5
J gene: TRBJ1-1
CDR3 protein: CASSYGIRGNTEAFF
CDR3 DNA: TGTGCCAGCAGTTATGGCATCCGGGGGAACACTGAAGCTTTCTTT

D gene: .
clone size: many
V gene: TRBV20-1
J gene: TRBJ2-3
CDR3 protein: CSARDFWVAASTDTQYF
CDR3 DNA: TGCAGTGCTAGAGATTTTTGGGTAGCGGCTAGCACAGATACGCAGTATTTT

D gene: .
clone size: few
V gene: TRBV20-1
J gene: TRBJ1-4
CDR3 protein: CSARDPGQGSKKLFF
CDR3 DNA: TGCAGTGCTAGAGATCCGGGGCAGGGGAGTAAAAAACTGTTTTTT

D gene: .
clone size: .
V gene: TRBV4-3
J gene: TRBJ1-2
CDR3 protein: CASSQDGQTNYGYTF
CDR3 DNA: TGCGCCAGCAGCCAAGATGGACAGACGAACTATGGCTACACCTTC

D gene: .
clone size: many
V gene: TRBV5-5
J gene: TRBJ2-5
CDR3 protein: CASSSSPLADKYQETQYF
CDR3 DNA: TGTGCCAGCAGCTCGTCACCTTTAGCGGACAAGTACCAAGAGACCCAGTACTTC

D gene: TRBD1
clone size: many
V gene: TRBV7-2
J gene: TRBJ2-1
CDR3 protein: CASSSDRGRREQFF
CDR3 DNA: TGTGCCAGCAGCTCGGACAGGGGGCGAAGGGAGCAGTTCTTC

D gene: .
clone size: few
V gene: TRBV20-1
J gene: TRBJ2-7
CDR3 protein: CSAPMVGGGFEQYF
CDR3 DNA: TGCAGTGCTCCGATGGTTGGGGGCGGGTTCGAGCAGTACTTC

D gene: TRBD2
clone size: .
V gene: TRBV20-1
J gene: TRBJ2-1
CDR3 protein: CSAIGGTSGSTVYNEQFF
CDR3 DNA: TGCAGTGCCATAGGAGGGACTAGCGGGAGTACGGTCTACAATGAGCAGTTCTTC

D gene: .
clone size: .
V gene: TRBV12-3/TRBV12-4
J gene: TRBJ1-1
CDR3 protein: CASSLSFLRDTEAFF
CDR3 DNA: TGTGCCAGCAGTTTAAGTTTCCTACGGGACACTGAAGCTTTCTTT

D gene: TRBD1
clone size: .
V gene: TRBV12-3/TRBV12-4
J gene: TRBJ2-3
CDR3 protein: CASTWAGGPSQYF
CDR3 DNA: TGTGCCAGCACCTGGGCAGGGGGCCCCAGCCAGTATTTT

D gene: .
clone size: many
V gene: TRBV24-1
J gene: TRBJ2-5
CDR3 protein: CATSDYGAGIQETQYF
CDR3 DNA: TGTGCCACCAGTGATTACGGCGCTGGAATCCAAGAGACCCAGTACTTC

D gene: .
clone size: many
V gene: TRBV7-2
J gene: TRBJ2-1
CDR3 protein: CASSLELGKQFF
CDR3 DNA: TGTGCCAGCAGCTTAGAATTGGGGAAGCAGTTCTTC

D gene: .
clone size: .
V gene: TRBV7-8
J gene: TRBJ2-7
CDR3 protein: CASSQMTRGEGEQYF
CDR3 DNA: TGTGCCAGCAGCCAAATGACCAGGGGGGAGGGCGAGCAGTACTTC

D gene: TRBD1
clone size: few
V gene: TRBV20-1
J gene: TRBJ1-2
CDR3 protein: CSARAASEWGQLSWGYTF
CDR3 DNA: TGCAGTGCTAGAGCGGCATCAGAATGGGGACAGCTCTCTTGGGGCTACACCTTC

D gene: TRBD1
clone size: many
V gene: TRBV6-5
J gene: TRBJ1-4
CDR3 protein: CASSYYRGRATNEKLFF
CDR3 DNA: TGTGCCAGCAGTTACTACAGGGGGCGTGCAACTAATGAAAAACTGTTTTTT

D gene: .
clone size: few
V gene: TRBV29-1
J gene: TRBJ2-7
CDR3 protein: CSVEDRDSYEQYF
CDR3 DNA: TGCAGCGTTGAAGACAGGGACTCCTACGAGCAGTACTTC

D gene: .
clone size: few
V gene: TRBV7-2
J gene: TRBJ2-7
CDR3 protein: CASSLSHAGSYEQYF
CDR3 DNA: TGTGCCAGCAGCTTATCTCACGCAGGGTCCTACGAGCAGTACTTC

D gene: .
clone size: .
V gene: TRBV2
J gene: TRBJ1-5
CDR3 protein: CASSITDIWAQTDLPSNQPQHF
CDR3 DNA: TGTGCCAGCAGTATAACGGATATATGGGCGCAGACCGACCTTCCTAGCAATCAGCCCCAGCATTTT

D gene: .
clone size: many
V gene: TRBV18
J gene: TRBJ2-7
CDR3 protein: CASSPTGTNYEQYF
CDR3 DNA: TGTGCCAGCTCACCTACAGGGACCAACTACGAGCAGTACTTC

D gene: TRBD1
clone size: .
V gene: TRBV20-1
J gene: TRBJ1-5
CDR3 protein: CSARMGQGGQPQHF
CDR3 DNA: TGCAGTGCTAGAATGGGACAGGGCGGACAGCCCCAGCATTTT

D gene: .
clone size: .
V gene: TRBV20-1
J gene: TRBJ2-1
CDR3 protein: CSARLPGARGETQFF
CDR3 DNA: TGCAGTGCTAGACTACCGGGGGCTAGGGGGGAGACCCAGTTCTTC

D gene: .
clone size: many
V gene: TRBV9
J gene: TRBJ1-1
CDR3 protein: CASSVVGDTEAFF
CDR3 DNA: TGTGCCAGCAGCGTTGTGGGGGACACTGAAGCTTTCTTT

D gene: TRBD2
clone size: .
V gene: TRBV7-3
J gene: TRBJ2-7
CDR3 protein: CTSSETSGGGEQYF
CDR3 DNA: TGTACCAGCAGCGAGACTAGCGGGGGGGGCGAGCAGTACTTC

D gene: .
clone size: many
V gene: TRBV20-1
J gene: TRBJ1-1
CDR3 protein: CSARDRLWETEAFF
CDR3 DNA: TGCAGTGCTAGAGATAGGCTTTGGGAGACTGAAGCTTTCTTT

D gene: .
clone size: .
V gene: TRBV7-8
J gene: TRBJ1-2
CDR3 protein: CASSLGRSGGYTF
CDR3 DNA: TGTGCCAGCAGCTTAGGGCGGTCTGGCGGCTACACCTTC

D gene: .
clone size: few
V gene: TRBV2
J gene: TRBJ1-5
CDR3 protein: CASRGSDQPQHF
CDR3 DNA: TGTGCCAGCAGGGGTTCCGATCAGCCCCAGCATTTT

D gene: TRBD2
clone size: few
V gene: TRBV20-1
J gene: TRBJ2-3
CDR3 protein: CSASASGGSDSQYF
CDR3 DNA: TGCAGTGCTAGTGCTAGCGGGGGGAGTGATTCGCAGTATTTT

D gene: TRBD1
clone size: many
V gene: TRBV20-1
J gene: TRBJ2-1
CDR3 protein: CSARRTGGLNEQFF
CDR3 DNA: TGCAGTGCTAGACGGACAGGGGGCCTCAATGAGCAGTTCTTC

D gene: .
clone size: .
V gene: TRBV30
J gene: TRBJ2-1
CDR3 protein: CAWSLDKPGPAWGVTQFF
CDR3 DNA: TGTGCCTGGAGCCTCGATAAGCCGGGACCCGCATGGGGGGTGACCCAGTTCTTC

D gene: .
clone size: many
V gene: TRBV4-2
J gene: TRBJ2-7
CDR3 protein: CASSPRVGYEQYF
CDR3 DNA: TGTGCCAGCAGCCCCCGGGTTGGCTACGAGCAGTACTTC

D gene: .
clone size: .
V gene: TRBV28
J gene: TRBJ1-2
CDR3 protein: CASRLPNYGYTF
CDR3 DNA: TGTGCCAGCAGACTTCCTAACTATGGCTACACCTTC

D gene: TRBD1
clone size: .
V gene: TRBV11-2
J gene: TRBJ2-3
CDR3 protein: CASSLEADRGRKDTQYF
CDR3 DNA: TGCGCCAGCAGCTTGGAAGCAGACAGGGGGCGCAAAGATACGCAGTATTTT

D gene: TRBD1
clone size: .
V gene: TRBV5-6
J gene: TRBJ2-3
CDR3 protein: CASRDVQGALPDTQYF
CDR3 DNA: TGTGCCAGCAGAGATGTCCAGGGGGCGCTCCCAGATACGCAGTATTTT

D gene: TRBD2
clone size: .
V gene: TRBV20-1
J gene: TRBJ2-1
CDR3 protein: CSARAGGLAVYNEQFF
CDR3 DNA: TGCAGTGCTAGGGCGGGGGGACTAGCGGTATACAATGAGCAGTTCTTC

D gene: .
clone size: many
V gene: TRBV28
J gene: TRBJ2-7
CDR3 protein: CASISGAATYEQYF
CDR3 DNA: TGTGCCAGCATATCGGGGGCAGCAACCTACGAGCAGTACTTC

D gene: TRBD2
clone size: .
V gene: TRBV7-2
J gene: TRBJ2-5
CDR3 protein: CASSLVVGGAEETQYF
CDR3 DNA: TGTGCCAGCAGCTTAGTTGTCGGGGGGGCCGAAGAGACCCAGTACTTC

D gene: .
clone size: .
V gene: TRBV5-1
J gene: TRBJ2-2
CDR3 protein: CASSFSLGTRNTGELFF
CDR3 DNA: TGCGCCAGCAGCTTTAGCCTGGGGACAAGGAACACCGGGGAGCTGTTTTTT